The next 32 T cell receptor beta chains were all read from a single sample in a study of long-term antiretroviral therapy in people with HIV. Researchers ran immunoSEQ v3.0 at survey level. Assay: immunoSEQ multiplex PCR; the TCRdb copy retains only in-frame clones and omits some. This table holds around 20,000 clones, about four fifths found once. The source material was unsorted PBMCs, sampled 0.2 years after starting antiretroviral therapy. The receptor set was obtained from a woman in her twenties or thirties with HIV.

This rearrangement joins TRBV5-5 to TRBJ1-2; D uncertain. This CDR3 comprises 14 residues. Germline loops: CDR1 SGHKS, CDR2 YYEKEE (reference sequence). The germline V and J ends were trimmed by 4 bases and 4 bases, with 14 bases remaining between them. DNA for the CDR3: TGTGCCAGCAGCACAACCGGGTCTAGCTATGGCTACACCTTC. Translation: CASSTTGSSYGYTF. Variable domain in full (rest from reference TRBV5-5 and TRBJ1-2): DAGVTQSPTHLIKTRGQQVTLRCSPISGHKSVSWYQQVLGQGPQFIFQYYEKEERGRGNFPDRFSARQFPNYSSELNVNALLLGDSALYLCASSTTGSSYGYTFGSGTRLTVV.

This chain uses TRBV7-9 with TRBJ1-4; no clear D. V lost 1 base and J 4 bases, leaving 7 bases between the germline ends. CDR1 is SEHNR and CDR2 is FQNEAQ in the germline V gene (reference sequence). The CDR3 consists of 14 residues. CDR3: CASSLVSLNEKLFF. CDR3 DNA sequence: TGTGCCAGCAGCTTAGTCAGCCTTAATGAAAAACTGTTTTTT.

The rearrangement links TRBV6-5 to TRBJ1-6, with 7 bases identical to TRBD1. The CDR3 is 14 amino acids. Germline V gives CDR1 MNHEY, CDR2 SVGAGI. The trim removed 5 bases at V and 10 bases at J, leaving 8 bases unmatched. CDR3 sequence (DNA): TGTGCCAGCAGTGTTGGACAGGTGGACTCACCCCTCCACTTT. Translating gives CASSVGQVDSPLHF.

As DNA, the CDR3 is TGTGCCTGGAGGAGGTTGAGGACTGAAGCTTTCTTT. This gives the protein CAWRRLRTEAFF. The chain combines TRBV30 with TRBJ1-1; D not resolved. Trimming removed 3 bases from V and 5 bases from J, with 10 bases in between. The CDR3 runs 12 residues. Germline CDR1 and CDR2: GTSNPN and SVGIG (reference sequence).

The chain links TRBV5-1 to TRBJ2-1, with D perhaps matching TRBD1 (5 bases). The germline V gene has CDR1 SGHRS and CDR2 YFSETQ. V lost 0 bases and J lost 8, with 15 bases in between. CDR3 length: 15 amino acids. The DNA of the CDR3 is TGCGCCAGCAGCTTGGATGAGTGGGGCTTTCATGAGCAGTTCTTC. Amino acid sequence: CASSLDEWGFHEQFF.

In DNA, the CDR3 is TGTGCCAGCAGCAACAGCCGCTTAAGTGAGCAGTTCTTC. This encodes CASSNSRLSEQFF. This chain joins TRBV7-3 and TRBJ2-1; the D is unclear. CDR1 SGHTA and CDR2 FQGTGA come from the germline V gene. The CDR3 spans 13 residues. The germline V and J ends were trimmed by 5 bases and 9 bases, with 14 bases remaining between them.

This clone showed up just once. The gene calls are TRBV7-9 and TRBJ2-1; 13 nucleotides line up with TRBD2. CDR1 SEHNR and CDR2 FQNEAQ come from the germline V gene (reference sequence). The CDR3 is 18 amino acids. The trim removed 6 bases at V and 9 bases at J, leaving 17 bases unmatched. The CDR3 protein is CASSSLLAGGPITGEQFF. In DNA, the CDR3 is TGTGCCAGCAGTTCTTTACTAGCGGGGGGGCCGATCACCGGTGAGCAGTTCTTC.

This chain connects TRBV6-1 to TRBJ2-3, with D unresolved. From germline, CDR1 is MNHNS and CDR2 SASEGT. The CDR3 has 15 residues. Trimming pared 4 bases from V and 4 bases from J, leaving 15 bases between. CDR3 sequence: CASSGGIAAADTQYF. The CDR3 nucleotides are TGTGCCAGCAGTGGGGGTATCGCGGCTGCAGATACGCAGTATTTT.

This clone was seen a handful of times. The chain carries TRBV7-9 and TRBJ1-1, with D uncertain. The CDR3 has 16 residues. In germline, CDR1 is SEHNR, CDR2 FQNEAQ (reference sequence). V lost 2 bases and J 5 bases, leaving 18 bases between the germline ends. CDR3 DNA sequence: TGTGCCAGCAGCTTAAAGTCTGGTGGGTCAGGTACTGAAGCTTTCTTT. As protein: CASSLKSGGSGTEAFF.

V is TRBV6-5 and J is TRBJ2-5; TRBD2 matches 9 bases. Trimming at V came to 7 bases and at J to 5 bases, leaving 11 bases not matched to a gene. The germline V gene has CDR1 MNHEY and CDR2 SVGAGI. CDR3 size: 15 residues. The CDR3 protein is CASTGVAGVWETQYF. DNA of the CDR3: TGTGCCAGCACGGGCGTAGCGGGGGTGTGGGAGACCCAGTACTTC.

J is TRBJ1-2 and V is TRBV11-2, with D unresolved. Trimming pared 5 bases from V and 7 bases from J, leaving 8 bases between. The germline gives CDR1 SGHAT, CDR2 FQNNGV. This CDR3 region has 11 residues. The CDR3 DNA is TGTGCCAGCAGCCCGTTCGGTGGCTACACCTTC. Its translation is CASSPFGGYTF.

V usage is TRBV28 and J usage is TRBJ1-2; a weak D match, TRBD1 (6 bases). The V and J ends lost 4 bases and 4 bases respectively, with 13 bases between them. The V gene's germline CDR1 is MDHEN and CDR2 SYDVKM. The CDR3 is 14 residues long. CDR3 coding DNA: TGTGCCAGCAGTTCCCCCCACAGGGCCTATGGCTACACCTTC. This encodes CASSSPHRAYGYTF.

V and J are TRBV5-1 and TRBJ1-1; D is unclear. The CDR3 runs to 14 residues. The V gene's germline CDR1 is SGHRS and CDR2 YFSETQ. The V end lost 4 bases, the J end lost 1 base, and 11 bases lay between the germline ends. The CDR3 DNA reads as TGCGCCAGCAGCCCGGCCCCCGGGAACACTGAAGCTTTCTTT. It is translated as CASSPAPGNTEAFF.

The CDR3 sequence is CASSPGGNTEAFF. As DNA, the CDR3 is TGTGCCAGCAGCCCAGGGGGCAACACTGAAGCTTTCTTT. The rearrangement links TRBV7-3 to TRBJ1-1, with TRBD1 matching over 8 bases. Germline trimming cut 5 bases from V and 2 bases from J; bases unmatched to any gene: 1. The CDR3 is 13 residues long. CDR1 is SGHTA, CDR2 FQGTGA, per germline.

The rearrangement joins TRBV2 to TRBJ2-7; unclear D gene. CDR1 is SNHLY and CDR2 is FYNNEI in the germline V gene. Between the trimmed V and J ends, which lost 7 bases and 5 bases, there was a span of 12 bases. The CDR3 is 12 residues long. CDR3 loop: CASKDLSHEQYF. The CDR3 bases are TGTGCCAGCAAGGACCTATCACACGAGCAGTACTTC.

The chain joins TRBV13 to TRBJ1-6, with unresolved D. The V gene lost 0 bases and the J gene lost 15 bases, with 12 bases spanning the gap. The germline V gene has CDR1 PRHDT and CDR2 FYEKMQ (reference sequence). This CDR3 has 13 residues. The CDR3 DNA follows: TGTGCCAGCAGCTTAGGCCTGTCACCCCGCCTCCACTTT. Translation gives CASSLGLSPRLHF.

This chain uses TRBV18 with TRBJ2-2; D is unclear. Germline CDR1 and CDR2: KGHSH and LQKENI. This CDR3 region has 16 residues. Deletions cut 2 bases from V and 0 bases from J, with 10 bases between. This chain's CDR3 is CASSPNGGANTGELFF. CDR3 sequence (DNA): TGTGCCAGCTCACCAAACGGTGGCGCGAACACCGGGGAGCTGTTTTTT.

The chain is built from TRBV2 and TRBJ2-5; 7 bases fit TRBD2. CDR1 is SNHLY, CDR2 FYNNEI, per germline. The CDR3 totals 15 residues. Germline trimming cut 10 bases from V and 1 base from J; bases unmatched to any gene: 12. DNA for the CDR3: TGTGCCACAGCGCTTGGGGGGGACCTCCAAGAGACCCAGTACTTC. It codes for CATALGGDLQETQYF.

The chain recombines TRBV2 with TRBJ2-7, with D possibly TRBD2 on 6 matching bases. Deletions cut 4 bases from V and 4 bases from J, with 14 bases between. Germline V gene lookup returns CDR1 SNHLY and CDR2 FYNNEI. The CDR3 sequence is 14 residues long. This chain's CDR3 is CASSGPGVSYEQYF. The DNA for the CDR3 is TGTGCCAGCAGTGGGCCGGGGGTTTCTTACGAGCAGTACTTC.

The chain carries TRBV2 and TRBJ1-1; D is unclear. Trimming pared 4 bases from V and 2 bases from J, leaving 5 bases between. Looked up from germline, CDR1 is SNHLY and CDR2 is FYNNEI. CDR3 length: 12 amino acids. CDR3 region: CASSGLNTEAFF. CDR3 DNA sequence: TGTGCCAGCAGTGGACTAAACACTGAAGCTTTCTTT.

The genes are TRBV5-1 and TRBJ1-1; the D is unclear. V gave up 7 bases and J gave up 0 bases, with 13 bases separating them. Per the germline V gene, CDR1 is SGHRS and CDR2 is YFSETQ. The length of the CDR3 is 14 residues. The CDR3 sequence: CASSRSGMNTEAFF. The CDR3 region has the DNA TGCGCCAGCTCCCGGTCGGGAATGAACACTGAAGCTTTCTTT.

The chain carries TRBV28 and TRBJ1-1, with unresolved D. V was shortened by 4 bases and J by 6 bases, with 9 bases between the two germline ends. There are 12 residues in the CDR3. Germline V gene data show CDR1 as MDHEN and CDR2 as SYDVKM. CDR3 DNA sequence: TGTGCCAGCAGTTGGGAACCCCCTGAAGCTTTCTTT. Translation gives CASSWEPPEAFF. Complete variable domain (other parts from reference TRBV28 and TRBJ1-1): DVKVTQSSRYLVKRTGEKVFLECVQDMDHENMFWYRQDPGLGLRLIYFSYDVKMKEKGDIPEGYSVSREKKERFSLILESASTNQTSMYLCASSWEPPEAFFGQGTRLTVV.

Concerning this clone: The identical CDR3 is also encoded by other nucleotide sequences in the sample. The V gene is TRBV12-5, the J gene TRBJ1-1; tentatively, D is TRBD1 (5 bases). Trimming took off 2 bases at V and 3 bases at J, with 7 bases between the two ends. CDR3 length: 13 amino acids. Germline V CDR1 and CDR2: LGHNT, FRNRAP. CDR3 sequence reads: CASGLRGDTEAFF. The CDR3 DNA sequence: TGTGCTAGTGGTTTGAGGGGAGACACTGAAGCTTTCTTT. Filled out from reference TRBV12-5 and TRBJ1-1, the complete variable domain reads DARVTQTPRHKVTEMGQEVTMRCQPILGHNTVFWYRQTMMQGLELLAYFRNRAPLDDSGMPKDRFSAEMPDATLATLKIQPSEPRDSAVYFCASGLRGDTEAFFGQGTRLTVV.

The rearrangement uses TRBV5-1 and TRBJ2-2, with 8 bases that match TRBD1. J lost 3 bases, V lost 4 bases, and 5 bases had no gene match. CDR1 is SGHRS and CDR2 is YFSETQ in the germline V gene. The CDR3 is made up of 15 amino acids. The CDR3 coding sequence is TGCGCCAGCAGCCCGGGACAGGCTTACACCGGGGAGCTGTTTTTT. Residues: CASSPGQAYTGELFF.

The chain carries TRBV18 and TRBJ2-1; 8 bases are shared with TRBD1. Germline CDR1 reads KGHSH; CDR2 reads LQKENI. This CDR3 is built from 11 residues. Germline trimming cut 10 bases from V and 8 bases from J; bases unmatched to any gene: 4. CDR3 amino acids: CAITQGDEQFF. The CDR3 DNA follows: TGTGCCATTACACAGGGGGATGAGCAGTTCTTC.

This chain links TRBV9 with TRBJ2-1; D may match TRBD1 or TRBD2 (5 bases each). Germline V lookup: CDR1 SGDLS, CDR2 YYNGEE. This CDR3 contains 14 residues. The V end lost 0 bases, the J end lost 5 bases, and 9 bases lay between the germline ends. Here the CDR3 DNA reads TGTGCCAGCAGCGTAGTAGAGGGGAACAATGAGCAGTTCTTC. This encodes CASSVVEGNNEQFF.

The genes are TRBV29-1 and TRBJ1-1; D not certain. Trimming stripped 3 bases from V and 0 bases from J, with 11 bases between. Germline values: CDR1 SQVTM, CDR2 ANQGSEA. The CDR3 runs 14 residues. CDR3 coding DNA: TGCAGCGTTGAGGTGCCCGGTTTGAACACTGAAGCTTTCTTT. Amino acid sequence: CSVEVPGLNTEAFF.

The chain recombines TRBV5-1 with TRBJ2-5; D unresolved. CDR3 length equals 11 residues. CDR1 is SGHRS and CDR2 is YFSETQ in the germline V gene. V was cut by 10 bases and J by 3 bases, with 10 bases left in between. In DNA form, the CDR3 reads TGCGCCTCTCGTTTCAAAGAGACCCAGTACTTC. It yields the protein CASRFKETQYF. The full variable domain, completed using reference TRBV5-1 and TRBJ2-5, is KAGVTQTPRYLIKTRGQQVTLSCSPISGHRSVSWYQQTPGQGLQFLFEYFSETQRNKGNFPGRFSGRQFSNSRSEMNVSTLELGDSALYLCASRFKETQYFGPGTRLLVL.

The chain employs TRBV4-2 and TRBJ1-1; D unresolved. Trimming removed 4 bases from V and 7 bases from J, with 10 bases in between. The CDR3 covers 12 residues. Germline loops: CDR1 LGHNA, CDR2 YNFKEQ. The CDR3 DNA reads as TGTGCCAGCAGCCCGGGAGCGAATGAAGCTTTCTTT. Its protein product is CASSPGANEAFF.

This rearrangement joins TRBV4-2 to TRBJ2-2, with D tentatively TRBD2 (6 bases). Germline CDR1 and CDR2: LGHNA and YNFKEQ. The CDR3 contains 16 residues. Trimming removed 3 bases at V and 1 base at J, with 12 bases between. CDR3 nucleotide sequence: TGTGCCAGCAGCCAGTCGTACGGGGGGAACACCGGGGAGCTGTTTTTT. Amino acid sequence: CASSQSYGGNTGELFF.

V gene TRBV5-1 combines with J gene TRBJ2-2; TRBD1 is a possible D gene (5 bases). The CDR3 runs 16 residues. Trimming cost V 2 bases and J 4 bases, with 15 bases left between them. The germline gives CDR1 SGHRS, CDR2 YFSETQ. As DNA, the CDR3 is TGCGCCAGCAGCTTAGAAGGCAGGGTGACCACCGGGGAGCTGTTTTTT. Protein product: CASSLEGRVTTGELFF.

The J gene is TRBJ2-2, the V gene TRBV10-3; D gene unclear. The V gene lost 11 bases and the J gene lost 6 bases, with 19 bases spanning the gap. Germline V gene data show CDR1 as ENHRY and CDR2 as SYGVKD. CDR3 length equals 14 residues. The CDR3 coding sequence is TGTGCCGCCCTGCCGAGTATCAGTCCCGGGGAGCTGTTTTTT. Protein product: CAALPSISPGELFF.